Presented here are 18 T cell receptor beta chains from one specimen sequenced in a study of T-cell reconstitution after alpha-beta-depleted transplantation in children. Construction of the TCRbeta library involved unique molecular identifiers. From the PCR reads, TCRdb called clonotypes with MiXCR, one entry per CDR3 protein. The table has a few hundred thousand distinct CDR3 sequences, over 20% seen once. Specimen: PBMCs, collected before TCRalphabeta/CD19-depleted stem cell transplant. Every receptor here comes from a boy under three years old with Wiskott-Aldrich syndrome, due to receive a stem cell transplant.

The V gene is TRBV20-1, the J gene TRBJ1-5, with D perhaps matching TRBD1 (6 bases). Germline lookup yields CDR1 DFQATT and CDR2 SNEGSKA (reference sequence). Between the trimmed V and J ends, which lost 2 bases and 7 bases, there was a span of 18 bases. This CDR3 has 15 amino acids. In DNA form, the CDR3 reads TGCAGTGCTAGACCAGGAACAGGGTTGGGGCAGCCCCAGCATTTT. It specifies CSARPGTGLGQPQHF.

This clonotype was picked up a small number of times. The J gene is TRBJ2-5, the V gene TRBV4-1; D is unclear. The germline gives CDR1 MGHRA, CDR2 YSYEKL. Trimming removed 6 bases from V and 4 bases from J, with 12 bases in between. The CDR3 has 13 residues. The CDR3 reads CASSKVDAETQYF. In DNA, the CDR3 is TGCGCCAGCAGTAAGGTGGACGCAGAGACCCAGTACTTC.

V usage is TRBV11-2 and J usage is TRBJ2-1; no firm D call. Germline CDR1 and CDR2: SGHAT and FQNNGV. This CDR3 is built from 12 residues. V gave up 7 bases and J gave up 8 bases, with 12 bases separating them. CDR3: CASNLAGDEQFF. Written as DNA, the CDR3 is TGTGCCAGCAACCTTGCCGGCGATGAGCAGTTCTTC.

This clonotype was detected many times. This sequence joins TRBV12-3 or TRBV12-4 and TRBJ2-1; 10 nucleotides line up with TRBD2. There are 16 residues in the CDR3. The junction had 5 bases not matched to a gene; V was cut back by 5 bases and J by 1 base. CDR3 in DNA: TGTGCCAGCAGTCCACCTAGCGGGAGTTCCTACAATGAGCAGTTCTTC. It codes for CASSPPSGSSYNEQFF.

A few counts support this clonotype. The rearrangement links TRBV5-1 to TRBJ2-7; D is perhaps TRBD2 (6 bases). There are 14 residues in the CDR3. The germline V and J ends were trimmed by 0 bases and 3 bases, with 10 bases remaining between them. Germline loops: CDR1 SGHRS, CDR2 YFSETQ. The CDR3 reads CASSLVLGGYEQYF. Written as DNA, the CDR3 is TGCGCCAGCAGCTTGGTATTGGGGGGCTACGAGCAGTACTTC. Full variable domain (remainder filled in from reference TRBV5-1 and TRBJ2-7): KAGVTQTPRYLIKTRGQQVTLSCSPISGHRSVSWYQQTPGQGLQFLFEYFSETQRNKGNFPGRFSGRQFSNSRSEMNVSTLELGDSALYLCASSLVLGGYEQYFGPGTRLTVT.

The J gene is TRBJ2-1, the V gene TRBV18; D is possibly TRBD2 (6 bases). Germline CDR1 KGHSH, CDR2 LQKENI. The CDR3 is made up of 15 amino acids. The ends were cut back, 4 bases at V and 4 bases at J, with 14 bases in the middle. The CDR3 spells CASSQGTPFYNEQFF. The CDR3 nucleotides are TGTGCCAGCTCACAGGGGACTCCCTTTTACAATGAGCAGTTCTTC.

This sequence joins TRBV12-3 or TRBV12-4 and TRBJ2-1; D perhaps matches TRBD2 (5 bases). Trimming removed 5 bases at V and 9 bases at J, with 17 bases between. This CDR3 has 14 residues. The CDR3 coding sequence is TGTGCCAGCAGTCCGGCTTTCCGGGGTGGTGAGCAGTTCTTC. Translating it yields CASSPAFRGGEQFF.

The rearrangement links TRBV7-6 to TRBJ1-1; 8 nucleotides match TRBD1. CDR1 and CDR2 from the germline V gene are SGHVS and FNYEAQ. This CDR3 is 16 amino acids long. V lost 2 bases, J lost 0 bases, and 5 bases stayed unmatched. CDR3 residues: CASSLRDRTLNTEAFF. The CDR3 DNA follows: TGTGCCAGCAGCTTAAGGGACAGGACCCTGAACACTGAAGCTTTCTTT.

This clonotype was detected only a few times. This chain connects TRBV12-3 or TRBV12-4 to TRBJ1-5; possibly TRBD1 for D (6 bases). This CDR3 is built from 15 residues. V lost 3 bases and J 1 base, leaving 10 bases between the germline ends. CDR3 in DNA: TGTGCCAGCAGTTTTTGGGACACCAGCAATCAGCCCCAGCATTTT. Encoded protein: CASSFWDTSNQPQHF.

V and J are TRBV29-1 and TRBJ2-5; 15 nucleotides agree with TRBD2. The germline CDR1 and CDR2 sequences are SQVTM and ANQGSEA. The ends lost 5 bases at V and 5 bases at J; junction bases unmatched: 6. The CDR3 loop spans 15 amino acids. As DNA, the CDR3 is TGCAGCGTTTCCGGGACTAGCGGGAGGAAGGAGACCCAGTACTTC. Encoded protein: CSVSGTSGRKETQYF.

The genes are TRBV5-6 and TRBJ2-7, with no clear D. Germline V CDR1 and CDR2: SGHDT, YYEEEE. Trimming cost V 2 bases and J 6 bases, with 15 bases left between them. The CDR3 spans 14 residues. The CDR3 nucleotides read TGTGCCAGCAGCTTAGGAGCGAAAATTTTCGAGCAGTACTTC. Amino acid sequence: CASSLGAKIFEQYF.

The chain links TRBV7-2 to TRBJ2-1, with 8 bases aligning to TRBD1. The CDR3 totals 16 residues. From germline, CDR1 is SGHTA and CDR2 FQGNSA. The V segment lost 7 bases and the J segment 4 bases; nucleotides outside the gene matches: 12. The CDR3 reads CASIPAGTGGYNEQFF. CDR3 coding DNA: TGTGCCAGCATCCCGGCCGGGACAGGTGGTTACAATGAGCAGTTCTTC.

J is TRBJ2-1 and V is TRBV14; 7 bases are a match to TRBD2. The length of the CDR3 is 15 residues. CDR1 SGHDN and CDR2 FVKESK come from the germline V gene. The V gene end was trimmed by 4 bases and the J gene end by 5 bases; junction bases not matched to a gene: 8. CDR3 nucleotides: TGTGCCAGCAGCCGTGGGGGGGTAGGGGACAATGAGCAGTTCTTC. Translated: CASSRGGVGDNEQFF.

The chain has TRBV7-2 and TRBJ1-2; D perhaps matches TRBD1 (5 bases). The germline V and J ends were trimmed by 0 bases and 5 bases, with 13 bases remaining between them. Germline V lookup: CDR1 SGHTA, CDR2 FQGNSA. The CDR3 spans 15 residues. The CDR3 region has the DNA TGTGCCAGCAGCTTAGCGTCGATAGGGGATTATGGCTACACCTTC. Amino acids: CASSLASIGDYGYTF.

This clonotype came up a few times. The genes are TRBV5-1 and TRBJ2-3, with D tentatively TRBD1 or TRBD2 (6 bases each). The CDR3 consists of 16 residues. The V gene lost 1 base and the J gene lost 4 bases, with 16 bases spanning the gap. Germline CDR1 and CDR2: SGHRS and YFSETQ. Here the CDR3 DNA reads TGCGCCAGCAGCTTGTATCGTCCCGGGGGCTCAGATACGCAGTATTTT. Protein product: CASSLYRPGGSDTQYF.

The chain couples TRBV5-1 to TRBJ2-1, with D tentatively TRBD1 (5 bases). Deletions cut 4 bases from V and 5 bases from J, with 19 bases between. This CDR3 region has 16 residues. Per the germline V gene, CDR1 is SGHRS and CDR2 is YFSETQ. The CDR3 bases are TGCGCCAGCAGCGAAGTTCTAGGGGTATACAACAATGAGCAGTTCTTC. Translated, it gives CASSEVLGVYNNEQFF.

This clonotype has only a few counts. Relative to the germline gene, one junction end is altered; a read error may explain this. This chain joins TRBV12-5 and TRBJ1-1; D is perhaps TRBD1 (5 bases). The CDR3 is made up of 13 amino acids. Germline V lookup: CDR1 LGHNT, CDR2 FRNRAP. This CDR3 reads CASGLGDGTEAFF. As DNA, the CDR3 is TGTGCTAGTGGGTTGGGGGACGGCACTGAAGCTTTCTTT.

V is TRBV7-2 and J is TRBJ1-2, with D maybe TRBD1 (6 bases). V was cut by 1 base and J by 4 bases, with 10 bases left in between. This CDR3 is built from 14 residues. Germline lookup yields CDR1 SGHTA and CDR2 FQGNSA. The CDR3 spells CASSLELQGYGYTF. The CDR3 DNA follows: TGTGCCAGCAGCTTAGAACTACAGGGCTATGGCTACACCTTC.